This TCR beta chain came from a study of sequential checkpoint blockade in melanoma (dated by TCRdb to about 2019). Concerning the study at large: In a 1:1 randomization, patients received either first-line nivolumab then ipilimumab (arm A) or ipilimumab then nivolumab (arm B). Maintenance nivolumab was given following each of the two trial sequences. DNA from 91 pretreatment melanoma tumor samples underwent TCRbeta immunosequencing. For 20 to 25 patients, matched tumor biopsies were obtained before treatment and at week 13, following single-agent nivolumab (arm A) or ipilimumab (arm B). Roughly 80% of the matched tumor biopsy pairs taken before and after treatment were from the same lesion. Broad study findings and their caveats: Tumor T-cell fraction and clonality were found to correlate with PD-L1 staining and CD8+ T-cell counts but not with mutational load. The response-prediction model combining TCR metrics and mutation burden needs validation in larger, independent patient cohorts. Among patients in the nivolumab-first arm (arm A), tumor TIL clonality before treatment was associated with response (P = .04). Achieving clinical benefit was about 30 times more likely for patients whose tumor T-cell fraction and clonality increased by week 13. Within-arm analyses of tumor T-cell fraction were limited by small sample sizes and reduced statistical power.

The germline V gene gives CDR1 as KGHSH and CDR2 as LQKENI. Counted from cysteine to phenylalanine, this CDR3 has 14 amino acids. The retained sequence is limited to the CDR3, 42 bases, with the frame set at the first base. V loses 5 bases of germline sequence and J loses 4 bases, and the interval between the two ends is 13 bases. TCRbeta CDR3 regions were immunosequenced from genomic DNA with the immunoSEQ Assay. Before high-throughput sequencing, genomic DNA was amplified using bias-controlled multiplex PCR. The published analysis was carried out like this. To quantify the absolute abundance of each unique TCRbeta CDR3 region, the sequences were collapsed and filtered. Clonality, defined as 1 minus Pielou's evenness, was calculated using only productive rearrangements. Tumor T-cell fraction was computed by normalizing TCRbeta template counts to usable DNA, estimated from several housekeeping genes. A previously published method was used to identify clones whose frequencies were significantly greater in on-treatment samples than in baseline samples. Entries here come from immuneACCESS through TCRdb and include only in-frame sequences with V and J called. Some clones fail to appear in such tables; in the studies checked, an unresolved V gene covers under half of the shortfall, and the cause of the remainder is unknown. V, J and clone size are those of that table, while D and trimming were read from the DNA. This sample lists 35,000 to 40,000 clones; roughly 32% were detected once. Clones ranked in the top ten supply 1.5% to 2% of the sample.

A note on this clone: Which antigen it targets is not known. Base-call qualities are not available, and no considerably larger clone is one nucleotide away.

The label giving this sample's treatment or condition can be read as: randomized to nivolumab then ipilimumab (arm A) or the reverse (arm B). None of the trial patients had been given prior DNA-damaging chemotherapy. Samples came from patients with melanoma in CheckMate 064, a randomized, open-label phase II trial of sequential checkpoint blockade. Genomic DNA from formalin-fixed paraffin-embedded (FFPE) tissue samples was used for tumor TCR sequencing. This receptor was identified in a human donor with melanoma. Sequencing was performed on tumor tissue (inferred from file names), taken from a patient given nivolumab and ipilimumab in sequence. The rearranged chain carries TRBV18 and TRBJ2-3, with TRBD2 as a weak D call on 7 bases. The nucleotide sequence reads as follows: TGTGCCAGCTCAGGAGGGGGGGAACCAGATACGCAGTATTTT. Its protein product is CASSGGGEPDTQYF. The CDR3 plus the reference TRBV18 and TRBJ2-3 genes for the other parts give the full variable domain: NAGVMQNPRHLVRRRGQEARLRCSPMKGHSHVYWYRQLPEEGLKFMVYLQKENIIDESGMPKERFSAEFPKEGPSILRIQQVVRGDSAAYFCASSGGGEPDTQYFGPGTRLTVL.